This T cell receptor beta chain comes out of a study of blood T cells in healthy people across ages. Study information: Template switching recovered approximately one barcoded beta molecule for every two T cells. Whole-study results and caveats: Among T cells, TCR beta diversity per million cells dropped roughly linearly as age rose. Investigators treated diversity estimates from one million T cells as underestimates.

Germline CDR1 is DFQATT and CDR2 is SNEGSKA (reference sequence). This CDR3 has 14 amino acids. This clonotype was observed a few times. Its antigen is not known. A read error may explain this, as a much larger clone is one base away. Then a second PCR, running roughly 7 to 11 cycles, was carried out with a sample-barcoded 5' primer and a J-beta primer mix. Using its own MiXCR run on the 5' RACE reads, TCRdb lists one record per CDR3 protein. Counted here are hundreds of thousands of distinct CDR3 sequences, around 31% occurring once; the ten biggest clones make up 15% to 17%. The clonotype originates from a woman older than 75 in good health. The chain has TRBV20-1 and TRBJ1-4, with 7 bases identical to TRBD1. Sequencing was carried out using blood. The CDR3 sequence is CSARVTTGTEKRFF. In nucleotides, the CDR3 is TGCAGTGCTAGAGTAACGACAGGGACCGAAAAACGGTTTTTT.